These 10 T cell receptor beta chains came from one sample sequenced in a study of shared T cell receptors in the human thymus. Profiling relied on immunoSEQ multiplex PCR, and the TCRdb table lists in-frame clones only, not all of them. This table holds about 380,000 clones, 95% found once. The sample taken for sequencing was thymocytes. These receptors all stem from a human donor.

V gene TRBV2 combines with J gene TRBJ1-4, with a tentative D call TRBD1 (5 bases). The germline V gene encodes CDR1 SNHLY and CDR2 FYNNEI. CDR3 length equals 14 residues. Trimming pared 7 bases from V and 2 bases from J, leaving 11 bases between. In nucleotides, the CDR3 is TGTGCCAGCATGGGACGGTCTACTAATGAAAAACTGTTTTTT. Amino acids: CASMGRSTNEKLFF.

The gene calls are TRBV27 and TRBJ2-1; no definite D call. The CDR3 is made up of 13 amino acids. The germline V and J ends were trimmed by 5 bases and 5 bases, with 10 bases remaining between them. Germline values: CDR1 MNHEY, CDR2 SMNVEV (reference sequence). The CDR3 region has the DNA TGTGCCAGCAGTCTGACCACCCACAATGAGCAGTTCTTC. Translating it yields CASSLTTHNEQFF.

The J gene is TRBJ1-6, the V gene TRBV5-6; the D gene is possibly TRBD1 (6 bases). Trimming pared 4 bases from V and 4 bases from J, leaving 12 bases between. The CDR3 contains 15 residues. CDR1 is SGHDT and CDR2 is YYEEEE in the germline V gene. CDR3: CASSHRVLYNSPLHF. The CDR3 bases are TGTGCCAGCAGCCACAGGGTTTTGTATAATTCACCCCTCCACTTT.

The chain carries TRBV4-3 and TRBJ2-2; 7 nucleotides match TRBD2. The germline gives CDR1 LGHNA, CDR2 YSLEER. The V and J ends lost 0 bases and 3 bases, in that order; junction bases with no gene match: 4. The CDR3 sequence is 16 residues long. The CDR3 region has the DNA TGCGCCAGCAGCCAAGAGCTAGCGGTGTACACCGGGGAGCTGTTTTTT. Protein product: CASSQELAVYTGELFF.

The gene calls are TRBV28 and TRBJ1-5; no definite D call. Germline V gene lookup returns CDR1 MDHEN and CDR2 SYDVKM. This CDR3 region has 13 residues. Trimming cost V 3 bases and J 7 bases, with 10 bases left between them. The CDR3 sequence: CASSFFGRQPQHF. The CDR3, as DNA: TGTGCCAGCAGTTTCTTTGGGCGGCAGCCCCAGCATTTT.

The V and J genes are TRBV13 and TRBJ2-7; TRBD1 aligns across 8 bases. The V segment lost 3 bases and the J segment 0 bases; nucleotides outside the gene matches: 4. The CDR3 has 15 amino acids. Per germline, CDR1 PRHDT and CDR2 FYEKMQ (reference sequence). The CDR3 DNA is TGTGCCAGCAGCTTTGGGGACAGGTCCTCCTACGAGCAGTACTTC. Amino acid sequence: CASSFGDRSSYEQYF.

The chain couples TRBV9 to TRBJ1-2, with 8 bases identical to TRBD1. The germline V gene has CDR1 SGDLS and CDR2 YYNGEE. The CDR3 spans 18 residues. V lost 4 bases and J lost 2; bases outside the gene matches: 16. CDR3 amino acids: CASSHKQGESPFNYGYTF. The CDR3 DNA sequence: TGTGCCAGCAGCCACAAACAGGGGGAGAGTCCTTTCAACTATGGCTACACCTTC.

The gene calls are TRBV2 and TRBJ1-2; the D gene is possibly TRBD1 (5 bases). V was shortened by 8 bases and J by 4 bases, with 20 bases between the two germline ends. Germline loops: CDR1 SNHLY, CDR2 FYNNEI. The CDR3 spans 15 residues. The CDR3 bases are TGTGCCAGCCCTACCGGGGCAGGGAGCGCCTATGGCTACACCTTC. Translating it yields CASPTGAGSAYGYTF.

The CDR3: CASTSRGSGNTIYF. The CDR3 DNA reads TGTGCCAGCACCAGCAGGGGCTCTGGAAACACCATATATTTT. V gene TRBV11-2 combines with J gene TRBJ1-3; D might be TRBD1 (6 bases). The CDR3 contains 14 residues. Per germline, CDR1 SGHAT and CDR2 FQNNGV. V lost 7 bases, J lost 0 bases, and 10 bases lay in between.

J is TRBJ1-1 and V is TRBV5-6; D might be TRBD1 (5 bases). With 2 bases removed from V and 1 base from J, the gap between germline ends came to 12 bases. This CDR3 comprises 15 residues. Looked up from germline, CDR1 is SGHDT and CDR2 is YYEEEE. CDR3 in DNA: TGTGCCAGCAGCTTAAGTGGGAGGGGGAACACTGAAGCTTTCTTT. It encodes CASSLSGRGNTEAFF. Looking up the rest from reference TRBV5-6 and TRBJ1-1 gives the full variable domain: DAGVTQSPTHLIKTRGQQVTLRCSPKSGHDTVSWYQQALGQGPQFIFQYYEEEERQRGNFPDRFSGHQFPNYSSELNVNALLLGDSALYLCASSLSGRGNTEAFFGQGTRLTVV.